These 27 T cell receptor beta chains share one sample of origin, sequenced in a study of cytomegalovirus exposure and HLA in healthy donors. Using immunoSEQ multiplex PCR, the repertoire was profiled, and TCRdb retains in-frame clones only, with some absent. The sample includes approximately 60,000 clones, 92% of them seen just once. The specimen sequenced was PBMCs. The receptors stem from a woman between 18 and 29 years old in good health and CMV-seronegative.

The chain recombines TRBV5-1 with TRBJ2-1, with 11 bases identical to TRBD2. The junction had 8 bases not matched to a gene; V was cut back by 3 bases and J by 6 bases. The CDR3 loop spans 16 amino acids. Germline V gene lookup returns CDR1 SGHRS and CDR2 YFSETQ. CDR3 in amino acids: CASSSNLAGGGNEQFF. CDR3 bases: TGCGCCAGCAGCTCGAATCTAGCGGGAGGTGGCAATGAGCAGTTCTTC.

The rearrangement joins TRBV5-1 to TRBJ2-3; TRBD2 matches 7 bases. Germline CDR1 is SGHRS and CDR2 is YFSETQ. V trimming: 9 bases; J trimming: 8 bases; junction bases outside the gene matches: 15. CDR3 length: 14 residues. In DNA, the CDR3 is TGCGCCACCAAAGCTAGCGGCCGCACTGGTACGCAGTATTTT. Amino acid sequence: CATKASGRTGTQYF.

Here the CDR3 DNA reads TGCGCCAGCAGCCAGATTGGGGGGCAGGGGGCGCGAGGCACAGATACGCAGTATTTT. This sequence encodes CASSQIGGQGARGTDTQYF. The gene calls are TRBV4-1 and TRBJ2-3, with 8 bases that match TRBD1. The CDR3 consists of 19 residues. Per the germline V gene, CDR1 is MGHRA and CDR2 is YSYEKL. Germline trimming cut 3 bases from V and 1 base from J; bases unmatched to any gene: 15.

This chain joins TRBV27 and TRBJ2-1, with D possibly matching TRBD1 (6 bases). CDR1 and CDR2 (germline): MNHEY, SMNVEV (reference sequence). V was pared by 10 bases and J by 3 bases, with 19 bases between. The CDR3 has 15 residues. CDR3 in amino acids: CATRLGAVVYNEQFF. The CDR3 DNA is TGTGCCACCCGATTGGGGGCGGTAGTCTACAATGAGCAGTTCTTC.

The CDR3 spells CAWNHRDYNSPLHF. The CDR3 region has the DNA TGTGCCTGGAACCACAGGGACTATAATTCACCCCTCCACTTT. This chain uses TRBV30 with TRBJ1-6; D may be TRBD1 (6 bases). CDR3 length: 14 amino acids. V was cut by 4 bases and J by 3 bases, with 10 bases left in between. Germline V lookup: CDR1 GTSNPN, CDR2 SVGIG (reference sequence).

The genes are TRBV9 and TRBJ1-2; weak D call: TRBD1 (6 bases). Germline V gene data show CDR1 as SGDLS and CDR2 as YYNGEE. CDR3 length: 15 residues. The V gene lost 2 bases and the J gene lost 7 bases, with 18 bases spanning the gap. The CDR3 reads CASSVYAGDRGGYTF. The CDR3 DNA follows: TGTGCCAGCAGCGTCTATGCAGGGGATCGGGGTGGCTACACCTTC.

The chain links TRBV2 to TRBJ2-7; 7 bases are shared with TRBD2. The germline CDR1 and CDR2 sequences are SNHLY and FYNNEI. With V trimmed by 7 bases and J by 1 base, 13 bases remained unmatched. This CDR3 region has 16 residues. The CDR3 sequence: CASTNPREAGSYEQYF. CDR3 nucleotides: TGTGCCAGCACTAACCCGAGGGAAGCGGGATCCTACGAGCAGTACTTC.

V is TRBV5-1 and J is TRBJ1-6; 7 positions agree with TRBD1. The CDR3 is made up of 15 amino acids. V shed 4 bases and J 3 bases; nucleotides not matched to a gene: 4. Looked up from germline, CDR1 is SGHRS and CDR2 is YFSETQ. CDR3 nucleotides: TGCGCCAGCAGCCCCCGGGACAGCTATAATTCACCCCTCCACTTT. This gives the protein CASSPRDSYNSPLHF.

CDR3 loop: CASNRREPYNEQFF. As DNA, the CDR3 is TGTGCCAGCAACCGGCGGGAGCCCTACAATGAGCAGTTCTTC. The chain links TRBV9 to TRBJ2-1; 7 bases are a match to TRBD2. The CDR3 consists of 14 residues. Germline trimming cut 6 bases from V and 2 bases from J; bases unmatched to any gene: 5. Germline V gene lookup returns CDR1 SGDLS and CDR2 YYNGEE. Together with reference TRBV9 and TRBJ2-1, the CDR3 gives the full variable domain: DSGVTQTPKHLITATGQRVTLRCSPRSGDLSVYWYQQSLDQGLQFLIQYYNGEERAKGNILERFSAQQFPDLHSELNLSSLELGDSALYFCASNRREPYNEQFFGPGTRLTVL.

The gene calls are TRBV28 and TRBJ1-1; 8 bases agree with TRBD1. The germline CDR1 and CDR2 sequences are MDHEN and SYDVKM. The CDR3 loop spans 14 amino acids. V lost 2 bases to trimming and J lost 4 bases; unmatched junction nucleotides: 3. The CDR3 reads CASSLGQGSTEAFF. CDR3 nucleotide sequence: TGTGCCAGCAGTTTAGGACAGGGAAGCACTGAAGCTTTCTTT. The full variable domain, its missing parts supplied by reference TRBV28 and TRBJ1-1, is DVKVTQSSRYLVKRTGEKVFLECVQDMDHENMFWYRQDPGLGLRLIYFSYDVKMKEKGDIPEGYSVSREKKERFSLILESASTNQTSMYLCASSLGQGSTEAFFGQGTRLTVV.

This rearrangement joins TRBV2 to TRBJ1-4; D might be TRBD1 (5 bases). Per germline, CDR1 SNHLY and CDR2 FYNNEI. This CDR3 region has 14 residues. The ends were cut back, 9 bases at V and 0 bases at J, with 11 bases in the middle. CDR3 protein: CASNGGATNEKLFF. The CDR3 coding sequence is TGTGCCAGTAACGGGGGAGCAACTAATGAAAAACTGTTTTTT. The full variable domain, completed using reference TRBV2 and TRBJ1-4, is EPEVTQTPSHQVTQMGQEVILRCVPISNHLYFYWYRQILGQKVEFLVSFYNNEISEKSEIFDDQFSVERPDGSNFTLKIRSTKLEDSAMYFCASNGGATNEKLFFGSGTQLSVL.

This sequence joins TRBV5-1 and TRBJ1-1, with D uncertain. Germline CDR1 reads SGHRS; CDR2 reads YFSETQ. The CDR3 loop spans 14 amino acids. The V end was cut by 1 base, the J end by 5 bases, with 12 bases between. The DNA for the CDR3 is TGCGCCAGCAGCTTGACCCGGTTTTCGACTGAAGCTTTCTTT. This codes for CASSLTRFSTEAFF.

V usage is TRBV13 and J usage is TRBJ2-2; TRBD1 matches at 10 bases. This CDR3 contains 16 residues. V trimming: 0 bases; J trimming: 6 bases; junction bases outside the gene matches: 4. Germline V lookup: CDR1 PRHDT, CDR2 FYEKMQ (reference sequence). CDR3 in amino acids: CASSLGGQGDSGELFF. The CDR3 bases are TGTGCCAGCAGCTTAGGCGGACAGGGGGACTCCGGGGAGCTGTTTTTT.

This clone was found a few times. CDR3 loop: CATSSGGPTDTQYF. The CDR3 DNA sequence: TGTGCCACCAGCAGTGGAGGACCGACAGATACGCAGTATTTT. The chain joins TRBV15 to TRBJ2-3; D might be TRBD2 (5 bases). With 3 bases removed from V and 3 bases from J, the gap between germline ends came to 10 bases. CDR3 size: 14 residues. Germline CDR1 and CDR2: LNHNV and YYDKDF (reference sequence).

The chain employs TRBV10-2 and TRBJ2-1; 8 nucleotides agree with TRBD2. The CDR3 is made up of 14 amino acids. The junction had 10 bases not matched to a gene; V was cut back by 5 bases and J by 10 bases. Per germline, CDR1 WSHSY and CDR2 SAAADI. The DNA of the CDR3 is TGCGCCAGCAGTCAGGGACTAGTGGGGCTGGAGCAGTTCTTC. Translating it yields CASSQGLVGLEQFF.

The J gene is TRBJ1-5, the V gene TRBV5-4; D gene uncertain. Germline V CDR1 and CDR2: SGHNT, YYREEE (reference sequence). CDR3 length: 14 amino acids. With 0 bases removed from V and 9 bases from J, the gap between germline ends came to 13 bases. CDR3 residues: CASSLGPTTGPQHF. The CDR3 DNA is TGTGCCAGCAGCTTGGGCCCGACGACGGGGCCCCAGCATTTT.

V usage is TRBV27 and J usage is TRBJ1-1; 11 bases align to TRBD1. Unmatched junction bases numbered 5, after V lost 5 bases and J lost 0 bases. The CDR3 has 16 amino acids. CDR1 and CDR2 (germline): MNHEY, SMNVEV (reference sequence). The CDR3 reads CASSLGQGALNTEAFF. The DNA of the CDR3 is TGTGCCAGCAGTCTAGGACAGGGGGCTTTGAACACTGAAGCTTTCTTT.

This sequence joins TRBV4-3 and TRBJ1-1; maybe TRBD1 (6 bases). This CDR3 is 18 amino acids long. Germline CDR1 reads LGHNA; CDR2 reads YSLEER. The V and J ends lost 3 bases and 0 bases respectively, with 20 bases between them. The CDR3 here is CASSHGITTGPMNTEAFF. CDR3 bases: TGCGCCAGCAGCCACGGGATAACGACAGGACCCATGAACACTGAAGCTTTCTTT.

This chain uses TRBV5-1 with TRBJ1-2, with a possible D match to TRBD1 (5 bases). Between the trimmed V and J ends, which lost 2 bases and 4 bases, there was a span of 15 bases. Germline V gives CDR1 SGHRS, CDR2 YFSETQ. The CDR3 loop spans 15 amino acids. CDR3 region: CASSLGVGLSYGYTF. DNA for the CDR3: TGCGCCAGCAGCTTAGGGGTTGGGCTGAGCTATGGCTACACCTTC.

The gene calls are TRBV12-5 and TRBJ1-1; D perhaps matches TRBD1 (6 bases). With 4 bases removed from V and 4 bases from J, the gap between germline ends came to 19 bases. Germline-derived CDR1 and CDR2 are LGHNT and FRNRAP. The CDR3 runs 16 residues. The chain's CDR3 is CASGWGTNRVSTEAFF. Written as DNA, the CDR3 is TGTGCTAGTGGTTGGGGAACCAACAGGGTAAGCACTGAAGCTTTCTTT.

V usage is TRBV6-1 and J usage is TRBJ2-2; 9 bases map to TRBD1. This CDR3 spans 15 amino acids. CDR1 is MNHNS and CDR2 is SASEGT in the germline V gene. Losses at the gene ends were 3 bases for V and 3 bases for J; bases not matched to a gene: 2. The CDR3 DNA sequence: TGTGCCAGCAGTGATGGGGACAGGGACACCGGGGAGCTGTTTTTT. This sequence encodes CASSDGDRDTGELFF.

The chain carries TRBV9 and TRBJ2-5; D perhaps matches TRBD2 (5 bases). Germline CDR1 and CDR2: SGDLS and YYNGEE. CDR3 length equals 13 residues. Trimming shortened V by 0 bases and J by 2 bases, and 5 bases separated the two germline ends. The CDR3: CASSVAGQETQYF. In DNA form, the CDR3 reads TGTGCCAGCAGCGTAGCGGGGCAAGAGACCCAGTACTTC.

J is TRBJ2-6 and V is TRBV4-3; D ambiguous. Trimming left V 0 bases short and J 2 bases short, with 5 bases between. This CDR3 spans 15 amino acids. The germline V gene has CDR1 LGHNA and CDR2 YSLEER. The CDR3 spells CASSQDPTGANVLTF. Here the CDR3 DNA reads TGCGCCAGCAGCCAAGATCCCACTGGGGCCAACGTCCTGACTTTC.

The rearrangement links TRBV4-1 to TRBJ2-2; D not resolved. The CDR3 consists of 14 residues. CDR1 MGHRA and CDR2 YSYEKL come from the germline V gene. V was pared by 3 bases and J by 6 bases, with 11 bases between. CDR3 bases: TGCGCCAGCAGCCAGGGCCCAACGTCCGGGGAGCTGTTTTTT. Its protein is CASSQGPTSGELFF.

DNA of the CDR3: TGCGCCAGCAGCCAAGATAGTGAAAAACTGTTTTTT. Its translation: CASSQDSEKLFF. The chain couples TRBV4-3 to TRBJ1-4; D is ambiguous. V was shortened by 0 bases and J by 7 bases, with 3 bases between the two germline ends. The germline CDR1 and CDR2 sequences are LGHNA and YSLEER. The CDR3 covers 12 residues.

J is TRBJ2-1 and V is TRBV6-1; 8 positions match TRBD1. The junction had 9 bases not matched to a gene; V was cut back by 7 bases and J by 4 bases. Germline CDR1 MNHNS, CDR2 SASEGT. This CDR3 is 15 amino acids long. The CDR3 spells CASNDRGDAYNEQFF. The DNA of the CDR3 is TGTGCCAGCAATGACAGGGGAGACGCATACAATGAGCAGTTCTTC.

The chain employs TRBV11-2 and TRBJ2-7, with D maybe TRBD2 (5 bases). In germline, CDR1 is SGHAT, CDR2 FQNNGV. Trimming stripped 5 bases from V and 7 bases from J, with 24 bases between. There are 16 residues in the CDR3. CDR3 region: CASSTPWTADLREQYF. The CDR3 DNA sequence: TGTGCCAGCAGCACCCCCTGGACTGCGGATCTTCGAGAGCAGTACTTC.